This TCR beta chain was sequenced for a study of OX40 agonist ivuxolimab in advanced cancers. Clones were sequenced by immunoSEQ multiplex PCR, and TCRdb holds only the in-frame ones, with some missing. Of 50,000 to 65,000 clones listed, approximately 90% are singletons. Study-level results: Among expanded peripheral T cells, antigen specificity went undetermined. The CD4+ and CD8+ T cells in the blood had expanded clonally by week 6 at 0.1 to 3.0 mg/kg.

Remarks on this clone: Its specificity is unknown.

The ends were cut back, 6 bases at V and 0 bases at J, with 10 bases in the middle. Germline V CDR1 and CDR2: MDHEN, SYDVKM. The CDR3 has 14 amino acids. This specimen consisted of CD4+ or CD8+ T cells sorted from blood, obtained in a trial of the OX40 agonist ivuxolimab. The chain links TRBV28 to TRBJ2-3; a possible D gene is TRBD2 (6 bases). The TCR sequence derives from an adult with an advanced solid tumor such as melanoma, head and neck, liver or kidney cancer. The chain's CDR3 is CASSRGGSTDTQYF. DNA of the CDR3: TGTGCCAGCAGCCGCGGAGGGAGCACAGATACGCAGTATTTT.